This T cell receptor (beta chain) was retrieved from a study of shared clonotypes between healthy human individuals. From germline, CDR1 is MNHEY and CDR2 SMNVEV (reference sequence). This CDR3 comprises 13 residues. Trimming took 8 bases from V and 5 from J, leaving 16 bases between them. Study-wide points: Shared clonotypes: about 4.6% naive CD4, around 3.7% naive CD8, 2.3% memory CD4, 0.4% memory CD8.

Naive CD8 cells comprised CD45RO-negative, CCR7-positively selected cells, excluding terminally differentiated effector memory CD45RA+ cells. The sorted-subset replicate PCRs were given around 0.2 ug DNA, which is tens of thousands of T cell genomes. TCRdb's copy holds only in-frame clones and misses some; the assay was immunoSEQ multiplex PCR. The sample contains millions of clones, approximately 94% of which appear only once. As regards this clone: Its target is unknown.

The sequenced sample consisted of naive CD8+ T cells sorted from blood. The chain recombines TRBV27 with TRBJ2-7; possibly TRBD1 for D (6 bases). The sequence was collected from a man aged 18 to 29 in good health. CDR3 bases: TGTGCCAGCGCAGGGGCTGGGGCTCACGAGCAGTACTTC. Its translation is CASAGAGAHEQYF.